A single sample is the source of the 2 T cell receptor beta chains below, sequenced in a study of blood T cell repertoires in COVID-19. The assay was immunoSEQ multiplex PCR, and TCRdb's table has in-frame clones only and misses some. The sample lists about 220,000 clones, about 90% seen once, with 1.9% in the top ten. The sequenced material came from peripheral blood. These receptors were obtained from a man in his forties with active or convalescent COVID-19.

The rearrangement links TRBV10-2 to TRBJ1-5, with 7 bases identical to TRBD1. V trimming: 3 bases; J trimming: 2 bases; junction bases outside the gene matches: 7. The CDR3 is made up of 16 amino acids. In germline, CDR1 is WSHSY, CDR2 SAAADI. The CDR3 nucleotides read TGCGCCAGCAGTGAACAGGGGAGTCGACGCAATCAGCCCCAGCATTTT. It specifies CASSEQGSRRNQPQHF.

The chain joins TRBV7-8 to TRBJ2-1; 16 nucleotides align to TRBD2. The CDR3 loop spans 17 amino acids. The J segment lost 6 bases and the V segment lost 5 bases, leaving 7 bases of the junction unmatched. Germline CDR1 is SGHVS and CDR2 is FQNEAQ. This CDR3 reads CASSPYGTSGRGNEQFF. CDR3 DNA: TGTGCCAGCAGCCCATACGGGACTAGCGGGAGGGGCAATGAGCAGTTCTTC. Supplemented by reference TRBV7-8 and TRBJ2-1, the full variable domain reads GAGVSQSPRYKVAKRGQDVALRCDPISGHVSLFWYQQALGQGPEFLTYFQNEAQLDKSGLPSDRFFAERPEGSVSTLKIQRTQQEDSAVYLCASSPYGTSGRGNEQFFGPGTRLTVL.